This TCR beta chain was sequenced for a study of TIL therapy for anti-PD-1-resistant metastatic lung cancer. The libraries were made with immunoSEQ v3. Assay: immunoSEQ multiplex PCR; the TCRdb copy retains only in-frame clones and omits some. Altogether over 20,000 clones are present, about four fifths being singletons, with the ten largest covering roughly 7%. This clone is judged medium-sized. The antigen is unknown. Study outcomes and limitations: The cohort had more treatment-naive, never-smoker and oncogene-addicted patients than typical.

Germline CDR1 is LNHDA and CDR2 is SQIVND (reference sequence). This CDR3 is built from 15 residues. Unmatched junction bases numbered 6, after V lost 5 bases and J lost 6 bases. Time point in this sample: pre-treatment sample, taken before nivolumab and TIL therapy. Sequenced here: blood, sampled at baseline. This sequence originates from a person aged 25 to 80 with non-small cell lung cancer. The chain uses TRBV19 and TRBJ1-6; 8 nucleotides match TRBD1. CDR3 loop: CASSPRTGSNSPLHF. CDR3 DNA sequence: TGTGCCAGTAGTCCCCGGACAGGGAGTAATTCACCCCTCCACTTT.